These 32 T cell receptor beta chains were sequenced from one sample in a study of blood T cell repertoires in COVID-19. Assay used: immunoSEQ multiplex PCR; TCRdb lists only in-frame clones, some missing. The sample holds around 300,000 clones; approximately 89% are singletons and the top ten take 1.6%. Sequenced input: peripheral blood. All receptors derive from a woman in her thirties with COVID-19, enrolled during active disease.

V is TRBV7-3 and J is TRBJ1-1; D gene ambiguous. V lost 6 bases and J 6 bases, leaving 11 bases between the germline ends. The CDR3 extends over 12 amino acids. Germline CDR1 SGHTA, CDR2 FQGTGA. In DNA, the CDR3 is TGTGCCAGCAGGGGCAGCGGGCCTGAAGCTTTCTTT. This encodes CASRGSGPEAFF.

This clone was seen many times. This chain connects TRBV19 to TRBJ2-1; 8 nucleotides line up with TRBD2. Germline values: CDR1 LNHDA, CDR2 SQIVND (reference sequence). After removal of 5 bases from V and 8 bases from J, the junction contained 17 bases not matched to a gene. There are 17 residues in the CDR3. The CDR3 coding sequence is TGTGCCAGTAGTTGGCGGCTTGGGAGCGGGGGAAGATATGAGCAGTTCTTC. Its protein product is CASSWRLGSGGRYEQFF.

The J gene is TRBJ2-7, the V gene TRBV4-1; TRBD1 aligns across 9 bases. With V trimmed by 4 bases and J by 6 bases, 7 bases remained unmatched. The germline gives CDR1 MGHRA, CDR2 YSYEKL. This CDR3 is built from 14 residues. Written as DNA, the CDR3 is TGCGCCAGCAGCCCGGGACAGGGAGGCACCGAGCAGTACGTC. Translated, it gives CASSPGQGGTEQYV.

The rearrangement links TRBV15 to TRBJ1-2; 8 positions agree with TRBD1. With 5 bases clipped from V and 3 bases from J, the junction kept 2 bases outside the gene matches. This CDR3 region has 13 residues. Germline-derived CDR1 and CDR2 are LNHNV and YYDKDF (reference sequence). The CDR3 sequence: CATSSDRDYGYTF. In DNA form, the CDR3 reads TGTGCCACCAGCTCGGACAGGGACTATGGCTACACCTTC.

This chain joins TRBV2 and TRBJ2-7; D is perhaps TRBD2 (6 bases). This CDR3 contains 16 residues. V lost 3 bases, J lost 6 bases, and 21 bases lay in between. Germline V CDR1 and CDR2: SNHLY, FYNNEI. CDR3 coding DNA: TGTGCCAGCAGTGAGCTTGCGGGATCCACAGCCACCGAGCAGTACTTC. It codes for CASSELAGSTATEQYF.

The V call is TRBV5-1, the J call TRBJ2-2; 10 bases align to TRBD2. CDR3 size: 16 residues. V dropped 2 bases and J dropped 6; count of bases not matched to a gene: 7. The germline CDR1 and CDR2 sequences are SGHRS and YFSETQ. The CDR3 here is CASSFTSGVGAGELFF. In DNA form, the CDR3 reads TGCGCCAGCAGCTTCACTAGCGGGGTCGGGGCCGGGGAGCTGTTTTTT.

This chain joins TRBV5-5 and TRBJ2-7, with 7 bases matching TRBD1. V trimming: 0 bases; J trimming: 5 bases; junction bases outside the gene matches: 5. Germline V gives CDR1 SGHKS, CDR2 YYEKEE (reference sequence). The CDR3 extends over 14 amino acids. CDR3 residues: CASSLAGTAHEQYV. DNA of the CDR3: TGTGCCAGCAGCTTGGCCGGGACAGCCCACGAGCAGTACGTC.

The sample holds one count of this clone. V usage is TRBV11-2 and J usage is TRBJ2-4; perhaps TRBD1 as D (5 bases). The length of the CDR3 is 11 residues. V was trimmed by 1 base and J by 12 bases, leaving 7 bases between them. Germline V lookup: CDR1 SGHAT, CDR2 FQNNGV. The CDR3 loop is CASSLATAQYF. In DNA form, the CDR3 reads TGTGCCAGCAGCTTAGCGACAGCTCAGTACTTC.

The chain links TRBV29-1 to TRBJ1-2; TRBD1 matches at 8 bases. The V segment lost 4 bases and the J segment 7 bases; nucleotides outside the gene matches: 5. Germline values: CDR1 SQVTM, CDR2 ANQGSEA. This CDR3 is built from 12 residues. CDR3 residues: CSVVSGGSGYTF. CDR3 sequence (DNA): TGCAGCGTTGTTTCAGGGGGCAGTGGCTACACCTTC.

The chain couples TRBV18 to TRBJ2-5, with D possibly TRBD2 on 6 matching bases. Germline CDR1 KGHSH, CDR2 LQKENI. The ends were cut back, 3 bases at V and 4 bases at J, with 15 bases in the middle. The CDR3 has 15 residues. The CDR3 coding sequence is TGTGCCAGCTCACCGGGGGGAGAAATGAGAGAGACCCAGTACTTC. This encodes CASSPGGEMRETQYF. The whole variable domain, filled in from reference TRBV18 and TRBJ2-5, reads NAGVMQNPRHLVRRRGQEARLRCSPMKGHSHVYWYRQLPEEGLKFMVYLQKENIIDESGMPKERFSAEFPKEGPSILRIQQVVRGDSAAYFCASSPGGEMRETQYFGPGTRLLVL.

The chain couples TRBV4-1 to TRBJ1-6; 11 nucleotides line up with TRBD1. From germline, CDR1 is MGHRA and CDR2 YSYEKL. The J segment lost 2 bases and the V segment lost 3 bases, leaving 3 bases of the junction unmatched. The length of the CDR3 is 17 residues. The CDR3 bases are TGCGCCAGCAGCCACCCGGGACAGGGGGCCTATAATTCACCCCTCCACTTT. This sequence encodes CASSHPGQGAYNSPLHF.

This chain connects TRBV11-3 to TRBJ2-1; D ambiguous. The CDR3 runs to 14 residues. The V end lost 6 bases, the J end lost 7 bases, and 16 bases lay between the germline ends. Germline V lookup: CDR1 SGHNT, CDR2 YENEEA. The chain's CDR3 is CASSSRRSRNEQFF. In DNA, the CDR3 is TGTGCCAGCAGTTCCCGAAGGTCGAGGAATGAGCAGTTCTTC. Full variable domain (remainder filled in from reference TRBV11-3 and TRBJ2-1): EAGVVQSPRYKIIEKKQPVAFWCNPISGHNTLYWYLQNLGQGPELLIRYENEEAVDDSQLPKDRFSAERLKGVDSTLKIQPAELGDSAVYLCASSSRRSRNEQFFGPGTRLTVL.

The rearrangement joins TRBV27 to TRBJ1-5; D is uncertain. Trimming left V 1 base short and J 2 bases short, with 6 bases between. Germline values: CDR1 MNHEY, CDR2 SMNVEV (reference sequence). CDR3 length: 14 amino acids. For the CDR3, the DNA is TGTGCCAGCAGTTTATATGGAGGCAATCAGCCCCAGCATTTT. This sequence encodes CASSLYGGNQPQHF.

This chain uses TRBV6-6 with TRBJ1-2; 7 bases are shared with TRBD1. Germline CDR1 reads MNHNY; CDR2 reads SVGAGI (reference sequence). This CDR3 has 16 residues. J lost 4 bases, V lost 5 bases, and 13 bases had no gene match. CDR3 in DNA: TGTGCCAGCAGTCGACCCGCAGGGGGTCGGCGCTATGGCTACACCTTC. Protein product: CASSRPAGGRRYGYTF.

The table lists this clone with a few counts. The chain couples TRBV6-5 to TRBJ1-2, with 8 bases lining up with TRBD1. CDR3 length: 14 amino acids. V lost 4 bases and J lost 5; bases outside the gene matches: 6. Germline V gives CDR1 MNHEY, CDR2 SVGAGI. CDR3 in DNA: TGTGCCAGCAGTTCCGGACAGGGCAAATATGGCTACACCTTC. Translating it yields CASSSGQGKYGYTF.

The CDR3: CSVLRDSFGELFF. The DNA for the CDR3 is TGCAGCGTTCTTCGAGACAGTTTCGGGGAGCTGTTTTTT. The chain joins TRBV29-1 to TRBJ2-2; a possible D gene is TRBD1 (5 bases). The germline CDR1 and CDR2 sequences are SQVTM and ANQGSEA. V shed 5 bases and J shed 7 bases, with 14 bases lying between them. The CDR3 totals 13 residues.

This chain links TRBV19 with TRBJ1-1; a possible D gene is TRBD1 (6 bases). Germline V gives CDR1 LNHDA, CDR2 SQIVND (reference sequence). The ends were cut back, 7 bases at V and 3 bases at J, with 18 bases in the middle. This CDR3 is built from 15 residues. The CDR3 DNA is TGTGCCAGTACCTACTTCCCCAAGGGGGACACTGAAGCTTTCTTT. This encodes CASTYFPKGDTEAFF.

This clone was seen only a few times. The genes are TRBV19 and TRBJ2-7, with D hard to call. The CDR3 has 12 amino acids. V lost 5 bases, J lost 5 bases, and 10 bases lay in between. CDR1 is LNHDA and CDR2 is SQIVND in the germline V gene (reference sequence). CDR3 in amino acids: CASSSRFDEQYF. The CDR3 DNA reads as TGTGCCAGTAGTTCCCGTTTCGACGAGCAGTACTTC. Full variable domain (missing parts from reference TRBV19 and TRBJ2-7): DGGITQSPKYLFRKEGQNVTLSCEQNLNHDAMYWYRQDPGQGLRLIYYSQIVNDFQKGDIAEGYSVSREKKESFPLTVTSAQKNPTAFYLCASSSRFDEQYFGPGTRLTVT.

This clone appeared a single time. The chain employs TRBV4-2 and TRBJ2-5; D might be TRBD2 (5 bases). The V gene's germline CDR1 is LGHNA and CDR2 YNFKEQ. The CDR3 is made up of 16 amino acids. Trimming pared 0 bases from V and 3 bases from J, leaving 14 bases between. The CDR3 reads CASSQDMRSSEETQYF. The CDR3 DNA reads TGTGCCAGCAGCCAAGATATGAGGAGTAGCGAAGAGACCCAGTACTTC.

The gene calls are TRBV7-2 and TRBJ2-1; D unresolved. Germline V lookup: CDR1 SGHTA, CDR2 FQGNSA. The V end lost 5 bases, the J end lost 2 bases, and 10 bases lay between the germline ends. There are 14 residues in the CDR3. The CDR3 reads CASSPTDTYNEQFF. The CDR3, as DNA: TGTGCCAGCAGCCCAACTGACACCTACAATGAGCAGTTCTTC.

The chain joins TRBV7-9 to TRBJ2-5; weak D call: TRBD2 (6 bases). The CDR3 is 16 residues long. V lost 3 bases to trimming and J lost 4 bases, with 18 bases between them. Germline values: CDR1 SEHNR, CDR2 FQNEAQ (reference sequence). Written as DNA, the CDR3 is TGTGCCAGCAGCTTCTCCGGAGGACTCGGGGGAGAGACCCAGTACTTC. This translates into CASSFSGGLGGETQYF.

The chain is built from TRBV5-1 and TRBJ1-5; TRBD1 is a possible D gene (6 bases). This CDR3 region has 14 residues. Trimming shortened V by 1 base and J by 6 bases, and 11 bases separated the two germline ends. The germline V gene has CDR1 SGHRS and CDR2 YFSETQ. CDR3 sequence reads: CASSLLGGRQPQHF. DNA for the CDR3: TGCGCCAGCAGCTTGTTGGGGGGGCGTCAGCCCCAGCATTTT. The variable domain in full, with the rest retrieved from reference TRBV5-1 and TRBJ1-5, is KAGVTQTPRYLIKTRGQQVTLSCSPISGHRSVSWYQQTPGQGLQFLFEYFSETQRNKGNFPGRFSGRQFSNSRSEMNVSTLELGDSALYLCASSLLGGRQPQHFGDGTRLSIL.

V gene TRBV24-1 combines with J gene TRBJ2-3, with D perhaps matching TRBD2 (5 bases). Germline assignment: CDR1 KGHDR and CDR2 SFDVKD. The germline V and J ends were trimmed by 9 bases and 1 base, with 10 bases remaining between them. This CDR3 region has 13 residues. In nucleotides, the CDR3 is TGTGCCACCGGGCGGGCAGGCACAGATACGCAGTATTTT. It is translated as CATGRAGTDTQYF.

The chain recombines TRBV18 with TRBJ2-1; possible D gene TRBD2, 6 bases. Per the germline V gene, CDR1 is KGHSH and CDR2 is LQKENI. The germline V and J ends were trimmed by 4 bases and 4 bases, with 20 bases remaining between them. The CDR3 sequence is 17 residues long. CDR3 DNA sequence: TGTGCCAGCTCACTCTACGCGGGGCTGGAGGAGTACAATGAGCAGTTCTTC. The encoded protein is CASSLYAGLEEYNEQFF.

The chain carries TRBV7-8 and TRBJ2-2; 7 nucleotides align to TRBD1. The CDR3 is 16 residues long. Germline CDR1 is SGHVS and CDR2 is FQNEAQ. V dropped 0 bases and J dropped 4; count of bases not matched to a gene: 5. The CDR3 spells CASSLASSGGTGELFF. As DNA, the CDR3 is TGTGCCAGCAGCTTAGCCTCATCAGGGGGCACCGGGGAGCTGTTTTTT.

The chain employs TRBV6-2 or TRBV6-3 and TRBJ2-3; D not resolved. The CDR3 runs 14 residues. The V end lost 2 bases, the J end lost 0 bases, and 6 bases lay between the germline ends. Germline V gene data show CDR1 as MNHEY and CDR2 as SVGEGT. CDR3 loop: CASSYGLSTDTQYF. The CDR3 nucleotides are TGTGCCAGCAGTTACGGCTTGAGCACAGATACGCAGTATTTT.

This sequence joins TRBV4-2 and TRBJ2-4, with 7 bases matching TRBD2. Germline trimming cut 3 bases from V and 10 bases from J; bases unmatched to any gene: 21. Looked up from germline, CDR1 is LGHNA and CDR2 is YNFKEQ. This CDR3 has 18 residues. In DNA form, the CDR3 reads TGTGCCAGCAGCCACCAAACGGGGGGATGGACGGGAACATTGATTCAGTACTTC. Protein product: CASSHQTGGWTGTLIQYF.

The chain has TRBV4-3 and TRBJ1-4; tentative D call: TRBD1 (5 bases). Germline assignment: CDR1 LGHNA and CDR2 YSLEER. The V end lost 0 bases, the J end lost 4 bases, and 15 bases lay between the germline ends. CDR3 size: 17 residues. CDR3 protein: CASSQDRQFRLNEKLFF. In DNA, the CDR3 is TGCGCCAGCAGCCAAGACCGACAGTTTCGCCTTAATGAAAAACTGTTTTTT.

The chain combines TRBV19 with TRBJ1-4, with a possible D match to TRBD1 (6 bases). Trimming took 5 bases from V and 7 from J, leaving 17 bases between them. The germline CDR1 and CDR2 sequences are LNHDA and SQIVND (reference sequence). The CDR3 runs to 15 residues. CDR3 sequence: CASSPKTGVGEKLFF. The CDR3 bases are TGTGCCAGTAGTCCCAAGACAGGCGTAGGTGAAAAACTGTTTTTT.

This clone was recorded a few times. This chain links TRBV4-1 with TRBJ1-2, with unresolved D. The CDR3 spans 15 residues. The V and J ends lost 4 bases and 6 bases respectively, with 18 bases between them. Germline V gene sequence: CDR1 MGHRA, CDR2 YSYEKL. The CDR3, as DNA: TGCGCCAGCAGCCTCCGACCAGAGTGGGAGAATGGCTACACCTTC. It yields the protein CASSLRPEWENGYTF.

The genes are TRBV19 and TRBJ1-6; TRBD1 matches 8 bases. The germline CDR1 and CDR2 sequences are LNHDA and SQIVND (reference sequence). Trimming cost V 3 bases and J 12 bases; bases outside gene matches: 7. The CDR3 has 14 residues. DNA for the CDR3: TGTGCCAGTAGTATGATCCCTACAGGGGGACCCCTCCACTTT. Translating it yields CASSMIPTGGPLHF.

The chain recombines TRBV9 with TRBJ1-2; 10 nucleotides agree with TRBD1. Germline V CDR1 and CDR2: SGDLS, YYNGEE. The CDR3 is 16 amino acids. V lost 4 bases, J lost 2 bases, and 8 bases stayed unmatched. CDR3 region: CASSKTGGSLNYGYTF. Here the CDR3 DNA reads TGTGCCAGCAGCAAGACAGGGGGCTCTCTCAACTATGGCTACACCTTC. Based on the CDR3 plus reference TRBV9 and TRBJ1-2, the full variable domain is DSGVTQTPKHLITATGQRVTLRCSPRSGDLSVYWYQQSLDQGLQFLIQYYNGEERAKGNILERFSAQQFPDLHSELNLSSLELGDSALYFCASSKTGGSLNYGYTFGSGTRLTVV.